This TCR beta chain was sequenced during a study of cytomegalovirus exposure and HLA in healthy donors. Regarding the study as a whole: Analyses of presence/absence relied on an assumption of roughly uniform sequencing depth across donors. Prior analysis indicated that the majority of TCR beta V segments exhibited productivity approximately 87% or approximately 30% of the time.

Germline assignment: CDR1 SGDLS and CDR2 YYNGEE. CDR3 length: 17 residues. Unmatched junction bases numbered 6, after V lost 0 bases and J lost 4 bases. A note on this clone: What it binds is not known.

Primers for the PCR totalled 60 Vbeta and 13 Jbeta. The repertoire was sequenced with immunoSEQ multiplex PCR; TCRdb's copy has only in-frame clones and lacks some. Here the sample spans 130,000 to 150,000 clones, roughly 77% being singletons. The sequence came from a man aged 25 to 40 in good health and CMV-seronegative. The V and J genes are TRBV9 and TRBJ2-2, with 10 positions matching TRBD2. The sequenced material came from PBMCs. CDR3 DNA: TGTGCCAGCAGCGTAGTTCCCAGCGGGAGGGGCACCGGGGAGCTGTTTTTT. Its translation is CASSVVPSGRGTGELFF.